The sequence of this T cell receptor (beta chain) was determined in a study of blood T cells in healthy people across ages. A sample-barcoded 5' primer and a J-beta primer mix were used in a second PCR of about 7 to 12 cycles. Every cDNA was tagged by a template-switch adaptor with 12 random nucleotides. TCRdb re-derived calls from the 5' RACE reads in MiXCR, one entry per CDR3 protein. The profile shows about 940,000 distinct CDR3 sequences, around 48% of them singletons. V trimming: 1 base; J trimming: 5 bases; junction bases outside the gene matches: 0. The CDR3 is 13 residues long. Germline loops: CDR1 DFQATT, CDR2 SNEGSKA (reference sequence). This clonotype was picked up a small number of times. Every donor provided around 9.5 milliliters of peripheral blood. Total RNA extracted from each sample amounted to at least 6 micrograms.

The V call is TRBV20-1, the J call TRBJ2-3; 10 positions agree with TRBD2. The sequenced material came from blood. The TCR comes from a man aged 25 to 40 in good health. The CDR3 bases are TGCAGTGCTAGAGGGACTAGCGGAGATACGCAGTATTTT. This encodes CSARGTSGDTQYF.